The 27 T cell receptor beta chains below all came from one sample that was sequenced in a study of early T cells in non-severe SARS-CoV-2 infection. Each CDR3 protein gets one entry after TCRdb re-called the 5' RACE reads with MiXCR. This table holds 65,000 to 90,000 distinct CDR3 sequences, 12% found once. Input material: whole blood. These receptors originate from an adult who was a healthcare worker with PCR-confirmed SARS-CoV-2 infection or an uninfected control (not recorded which).

This clonotype was seen at least ten times. The V gene is TRBV27, the J gene TRBJ2-7, with 7 bases that match TRBD1. The CDR3 runs to 15 residues. V was pared by 6 bases and J by 2 bases, with 10 bases of the junction left unmatched. The germline gives CDR1 MNHEY, CDR2 SMNVEV (reference sequence). CDR3 bases: TGTGCCAGCAGCCCAACACAGGGGACCCCCTACGAGCAGTACTTC. It translates to CASSPTQGTPYEQYF.

This clonotype was found many times. The chain combines TRBV2 with TRBJ2-2; 9 positions agree with TRBD1. In germline, CDR1 is SNHLY, CDR2 FYNNEI. The junction had 3 bases not matched to a gene; V was cut back by 7 bases and J by 3 bases. The CDR3 totals 14 residues. Here the CDR3 reads CASNGQGYTGELFF. CDR3 in DNA: TGTGCCAGCAATGGACAGGGGTACACCGGGGAGCTGTTTTTT.

This clonotype has just a few counts. The J gene is TRBJ1-1, the V gene TRBV6-1, with 7 bases that match TRBD1. Germline CDR1 is MNHNS and CDR2 is SASEGT. The trim removed 6 bases at V and 1 base at J, leaving 5 bases unmatched. The length of the CDR3 is 14 residues. CDR3 amino acids: CASRDRATNTEAFF. The CDR3 nucleotides are TGTGCCAGCAGAGACAGGGCGACGAACACTGAAGCTTTCTTT.

The chain uses TRBV5-4 and TRBJ2-6, with D possibly TRBD2 on 6 matching bases. CDR3 length equals 16 residues. V lost 2 bases and J 2 bases, leaving 11 bases between the germline ends. The V gene's germline CDR1 is SGHNT and CDR2 YYREEE (reference sequence). The CDR3 bases are TGTGCCAGCAGCTTCGGAGGGACCGCTGGGGCCAACGTCCTGACTTTC. This sequence encodes CASSFGGTAGANVLTF.

This clonotype appeared many times. The chain employs TRBV29-1 and TRBJ2-5; 8 bases line up with TRBD1. V shed 2 bases and J 5 bases; nucleotides not matched to a gene: 4. The CDR3 has 13 residues. Germline V gene sequence: CDR1 SQVTM, CDR2 ANQGSEA. CDR3 sequence: CSVEPRQGETQYF. The CDR3 DNA is TGCAGCGTTGAACCGCGACAGGGGGAGACCCAGTACTTC.

This chain links TRBV19 with TRBJ1-5; 7 bases are a match to TRBD1. With V trimmed by 5 bases and J by 1 base, 17 bases remained unmatched. Germline V gives CDR1 LNHDA, CDR2 SQIVND (reference sequence). The CDR3 consists of 19 residues. CDR3 nucleotides: TGTGCCAGTAGTGCCACTCCATTAGGGGGCGCGGTCAGCAATCAGCCCCAGCATTTT. Residues: CASSATPLGGAVSNQPQHF.

This clonotype was picked up a small number of times. CDR3 coding DNA: TGTGCCAGCTCACCTACCGATGAGGCGGGCTATGGCTACACCTTC. Translated, it gives CASSPTDEAGYGYTF. The chain carries TRBV18 and TRBJ1-2; no clear D. Trimming cost V 3 bases and J 4 bases, with 15 bases left between them. The CDR3 consists of 15 residues. Germline V gene sequence: CDR1 KGHSH, CDR2 LQKENI.

This clonotype was recorded many times. This chain joins TRBV20-1 and TRBJ1-4; TRBD1 matches at 11 bases. Germline V gene lookup returns CDR1 DFQATT and CDR2 SNEGSKA (reference sequence). The CDR3 length is 18 residues. Losses at the gene ends were 5 bases for V and 6 bases for J; bases not matched to a gene: 17. The CDR3, as DNA: TGCAGTGCTGTGGGGACAGGGGGTTGGTTTTCCGACGATGAAAAACTGTTTTTT. It codes for CSAVGTGGWFSDDEKLFF.

This clonotype was observed a few times. V usage is TRBV14 and J usage is TRBJ1-1, with a tentative D call TRBD1 (6 bases). This CDR3 comprises 13 residues. The V and J ends lost 7 bases and 4 bases respectively, with 13 bases between them. The V gene's germline CDR1 is SGHDN and CDR2 FVKESK. The CDR3 nucleotides read TGTGCCAGCACGGAACAGGGACCCACTGAAGCTTTCTTT. It is translated as CASTEQGPTEAFF.

This clonotype occurred many times. The chain couples TRBV7-3 to TRBJ1-1, with D perhaps matching TRBD1 (6 bases). Looked up from germline, CDR1 is SGHTA and CDR2 is FQGTGA. V gave up 5 bases and J gave up 6 bases, with 13 bases separating them. This CDR3 has 13 residues. CDR3 in amino acids: CASSATGSAEAFF. Written as DNA, the CDR3 is TGTGCCAGCAGCGCTACAGGGTCGGCTGAAGCTTTCTTT.

The V and J genes are TRBV6-4 and TRBJ2-5, with 9 bases matching TRBD2. Germline V gene data show CDR1 as MRHNA and CDR2 as SNTAGT. The junction had 3 bases not matched to a gene; V was cut back by 6 bases and J by 1 base. This CDR3 has 14 residues. The CDR3 is CASSAGGTQETQYF. Written as DNA, the CDR3 is TGTGCCAGCAGCGCGGGGGGGACCCAAGAGACCCAGTACTTC.

In its sample, this clonotype was seen many times. V is TRBV12-3 or TRBV12-4 and J is TRBJ2-6; no reliable D call. The V and J ends lost 8 bases and 0 bases respectively, with 5 bases between them. The CDR3 contains 13 residues. CDR3 coding DNA: TGTGCCAGCGCCCCCTCTGGGGCCAACGTCCTGACTTTC. Translated: CASAPSGANVLTF.

The rearrangement joins TRBV19 to TRBJ2-7; either TRBD1 or TRBD2 may fit D (5 bases each). V was cut by 3 bases and J by 4 bases, with 10 bases left in between. CDR1 LNHDA and CDR2 SQIVND come from the germline V gene (reference sequence). The CDR3 consists of 13 residues. The CDR3 protein is CASSMLGDYEQYF. CDR3 coding DNA: TGTGCCAGTAGTATGTTGGGGGATTACGAGCAGTACTTC.

This clonotype was counted ten times or more. The chain couples TRBV3-1 to TRBJ2-7, with TRBD1 matching 7 bases. The germline V gene encodes CDR1 LGHDT and CDR2 YNNKEL (reference sequence). There are 14 residues in the CDR3. V trimming: 6 bases; J trimming: 4 bases; junction bases outside the gene matches: 9. In DNA, the CDR3 is TGTGCCAGCAGGGGGACAGATACCTCTTACGAGCAGTACTTC. Translation: CASRGTDTSYEQYF.

The gene calls are TRBV12-3 or TRBV12-4 and TRBJ2-5; no clear D. The CDR3 contains 13 residues. V was trimmed by 3 bases and J by 2 bases, leaving 7 bases between them. The CDR3 spells CASSFMAQETQYF. CDR3 in DNA: TGTGCCAGCAGTTTTATGGCACAAGAGACCCAGTACTTC.

At least ten counts were recorded for this clonotype. The chain is built from TRBV19 and TRBJ2-7; D is possibly TRBD1 (6 bases). Germline V lookup: CDR1 LNHDA, CDR2 SQIVND (reference sequence). The CDR3 contains 14 residues. With 5 bases removed from V and 6 bases from J, the gap between germline ends came to 17 bases. The CDR3 sequence: CASSLTGLSAEQYF. CDR3 in DNA: TGTGCCAGTAGTTTGACAGGACTTTCTGCCGAGCAGTACTTC.

This clonotype was observed at least ten times. The rearrangement links TRBV9 to TRBJ1-1; no clear D. The V and J ends lost 2 bases and 1 base respectively, with 6 bases between them. CDR3 length equals 13 residues. Germline V gene sequence: CDR1 SGDLS, CDR2 YYNGEE. CDR3 nucleotide sequence: TGTGCCAGCAGCGTCGGAACGAACACTGAAGCTTTCTTT. It is translated as CASSVGTNTEAFF.

This clonotype showed up just a few times. The chain has TRBV12-3 or TRBV12-4 and TRBJ2-7; the D gene is possibly TRBD1 (6 bases). The CDR3 has 14 amino acids. V was shortened by 5 bases and J by 5 bases, with 16 bases between the two germline ends. The CDR3: CASSLVQGIDEQYF. In DNA, the CDR3 is TGTGCCAGCAGTCTCGTACAGGGTATCGACGAGCAGTACTTC.

This clonotype showed up just a few times. The chain is built from TRBV19 and TRBJ2-1; weak D call: TRBD2 (6 bases). Germline V gene data show CDR1 as LNHDA and CDR2 as SQIVND (reference sequence). The CDR3 covers 13 residues. Trimming cost V 5 bases and J 7 bases, with 12 bases left between them. The chain's CDR3 is CASSWWGENEQFF. CDR3 in DNA: TGTGCCAGTAGTTGGTGGGGGGAGAATGAGCAGTTCTTC.

This clonotype was found many times. The chain couples TRBV10-1 to TRBJ2-3, with TRBD2 matching over 8 bases. The J segment lost 4 bases and the V segment lost 2 bases, leaving 5 bases of the junction unmatched. CDR1 WNHNN and CDR2 SYGVQD come from the germline V gene (reference sequence). The CDR3 contains 15 residues. In nucleotides, the CDR3 is TGCGCCAGCAGTGAGACTAGCGGCGGGTCAGATACGCAGTATTTT. This encodes CASSETSGGSDTQYF.

This clonotype came up a few times. This chain joins TRBV12-5 and TRBJ2-2; TRBD1 matches at 8 bases. Losses at the gene ends were 1 base for V and 4 bases for J; bases not matched to a gene: 5. CDR1 and CDR2 from the germline V gene are LGHNT and FRNRAP. The CDR3 covers 16 residues. CDR3 sequence reads: CASGLAQGARTGELFF. The DNA for the CDR3 is TGTGCTAGTGGTTTGGCGCAGGGGGCGCGCACCGGGGAGCTGTTTTTT.

At least ten counts were recorded for this clonotype. The chain has TRBV5-4 and TRBJ1-4, with TRBD1 as a possible D gene (5 bases). The CDR3 covers 14 residues. Per germline, CDR1 SGHNT and CDR2 YYREEE (reference sequence). V was clipped by 0 bases and J by 7 bases, with 10 bases between them. The CDR3 region has the DNA TGTGCCAGCAGCTTGGCGCCTGGGGGTGAAAAACTGTTTTTT. The encoded protein is CASSLAPGGEKLFF.

The chain employs TRBV14 and TRBJ2-7; 9 bases are shared with TRBD1. From germline, CDR1 is SGHDN and CDR2 FVKESK. The V gene end was trimmed by 4 bases and the J gene end by 4 bases; junction bases not matched to a gene: 2. The CDR3 is 13 amino acids. The CDR3 nucleotides are TGTGCCAGCAGCCGGGACAGGGTATACGAGCAGTACTTC. Protein sequence: CASSRDRVYEQYF.

This clonotype was recorded many times. The chain carries TRBV20-1 and TRBJ2-3; 10 positions agree with TRBD2. Germline V gene sequence: CDR1 DFQATT, CDR2 SNEGSKA (reference sequence). This CDR3 is built from 15 residues. V lost 3 bases and J lost 1; bases outside the gene matches: 4. The CDR3 spells CSARERGGGTDTQYF. In DNA form, the CDR3 reads TGCAGTGCTAGGGAGCGGGGGGGCGGCACAGATACGCAGTATTTT.

This clonotype was seen a handful of times. The genes are TRBV6-6 and TRBJ2-1, with a tentative D call TRBD1 (6 bases). The CDR3 contains 14 residues. V lost 7 bases, J lost 3 bases, and 13 bases lay in between. CDR1 and CDR2 (germline): MNHNY, SVGAGI (reference sequence). CDR3 amino acids: CASNTDSFYNEQFF. The DNA for the CDR3 is TGTGCCAGCAACACGGACAGTTTCTACAATGAGCAGTTCTTC.

This clonotype appeared many times. This CDR3 reads CASSLTRTSEHNEQFF. The CDR3 bases are TGTGCCAGCAGCTTAACCCGGACTAGCGAGCACAATGAGCAGTTCTTC. The chain recombines TRBV7-9 with TRBJ2-1; 9 positions match TRBD2. CDR1 is SEHNR, CDR2 FQNEAQ, per germline (reference sequence). V lost 2 bases and J lost 5; bases outside the gene matches: 7. The CDR3 covers 16 residues.

This clonotype was counted at least ten times. The chain couples TRBV3-1 to TRBJ2-1; 12 positions agree with TRBD2. The germline CDR1 and CDR2 sequences are LGHDT and YNNKEL (reference sequence). The junction had 8 bases not matched to a gene; V was cut back by 4 bases and J by 4 bases. The CDR3 totals 17 residues. Here the CDR3 DNA reads TGTGCCAGCAGCCCCTCCCCCGGACTAGCGGGATACAATGAGCAGTTCTTC. Its translation is CASSPSPGLAGYNEQFF.